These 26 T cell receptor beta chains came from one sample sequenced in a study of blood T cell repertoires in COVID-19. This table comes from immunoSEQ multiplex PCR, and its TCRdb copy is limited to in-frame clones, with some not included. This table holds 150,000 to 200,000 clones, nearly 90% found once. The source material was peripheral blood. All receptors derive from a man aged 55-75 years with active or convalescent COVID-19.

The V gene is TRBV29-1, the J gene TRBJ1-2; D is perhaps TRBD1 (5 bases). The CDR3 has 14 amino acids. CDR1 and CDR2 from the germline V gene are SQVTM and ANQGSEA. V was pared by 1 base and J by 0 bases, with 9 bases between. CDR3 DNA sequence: TGCAGCGTTGAAGGGGGCACTTCTAACTATGGCTACACCTTC. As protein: CSVEGGTSNYGYTF. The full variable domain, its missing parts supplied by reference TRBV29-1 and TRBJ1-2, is SAVISQKPSRDICQRGTSLTIQCQVDSQVTMMFWYRQQPGQSLTLIATANQGSEATYESGFVIDKFPISRPNLTFSTLTVSNMSPEDSSIYLCSVEGGTSNYGYTFGSGTRLTVV.

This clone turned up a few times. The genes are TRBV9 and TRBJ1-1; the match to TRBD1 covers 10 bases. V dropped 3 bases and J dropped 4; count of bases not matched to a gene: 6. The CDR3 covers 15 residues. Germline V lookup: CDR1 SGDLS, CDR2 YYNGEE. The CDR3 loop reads CASSAGQGEGTEAFF. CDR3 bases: TGTGCCAGCAGCGCCGGACAGGGGGAAGGCACTGAAGCTTTCTTT. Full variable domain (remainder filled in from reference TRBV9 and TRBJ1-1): DSGVTQTPKHLITATGQRVTLRCSPRSGDLSVYWYQQSLDQGLQFLIQYYNGEERAKGNILERFSAQQFPDLHSELNLSSLELGDSALYFCASSAGQGEGTEAFFGQGTRLTVV.

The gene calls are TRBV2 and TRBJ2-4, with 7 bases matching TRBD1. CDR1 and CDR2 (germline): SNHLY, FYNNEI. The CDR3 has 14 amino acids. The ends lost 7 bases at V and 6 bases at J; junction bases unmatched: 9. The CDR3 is CASTRTGEGNIQYF. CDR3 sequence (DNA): TGTGCCAGCACTAGAACAGGGGAAGGAAACATTCAGTACTTC. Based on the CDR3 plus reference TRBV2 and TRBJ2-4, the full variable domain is EPEVTQTPSHQVTQMGQEVILRCVPISNHLYFYWYRQILGQKVEFLVSFYNNEISEKSEIFDDQFSVERPDGSNFTLKIRSTKLEDSAMYFCASTRTGEGNIQYFGAGTRLSVL.

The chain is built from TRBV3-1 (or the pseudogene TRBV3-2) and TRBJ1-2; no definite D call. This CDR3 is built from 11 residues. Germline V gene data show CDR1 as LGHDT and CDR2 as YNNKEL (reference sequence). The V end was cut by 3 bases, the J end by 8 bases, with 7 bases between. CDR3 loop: CASSQAWGYTF. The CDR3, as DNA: TGTGCCAGCAGCCAGGCTTGGGGCTACACCTTC.

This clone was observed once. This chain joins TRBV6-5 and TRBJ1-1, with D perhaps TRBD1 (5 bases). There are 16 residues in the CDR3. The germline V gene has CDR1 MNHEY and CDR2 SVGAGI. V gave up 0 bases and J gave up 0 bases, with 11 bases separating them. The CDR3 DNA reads TGTGCCAGCAGTTACTCGACAGAGAGGTTGAACACTGAAGCTTTCTTT. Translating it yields CASSYSTERLNTEAFF.

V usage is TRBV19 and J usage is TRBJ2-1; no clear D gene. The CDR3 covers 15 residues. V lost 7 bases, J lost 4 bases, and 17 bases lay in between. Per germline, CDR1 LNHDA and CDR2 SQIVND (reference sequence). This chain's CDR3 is CASTLGADRYNEQFF. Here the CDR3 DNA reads TGTGCCAGTACCCTAGGTGCGGATCGGTACAATGAGCAGTTCTTC.

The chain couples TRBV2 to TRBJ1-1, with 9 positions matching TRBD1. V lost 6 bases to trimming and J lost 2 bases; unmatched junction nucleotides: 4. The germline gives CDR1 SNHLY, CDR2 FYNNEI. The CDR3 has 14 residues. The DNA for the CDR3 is TGTGCCAGCAGCCTACAGGGGGCTAACACTGAAGCTTTCTTT. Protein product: CASSLQGANTEAFF.

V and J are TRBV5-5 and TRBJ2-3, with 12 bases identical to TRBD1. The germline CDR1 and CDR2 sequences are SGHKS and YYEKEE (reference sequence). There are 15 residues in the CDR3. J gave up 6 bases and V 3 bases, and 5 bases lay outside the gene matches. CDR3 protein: CASSWGQGAEDTQYF. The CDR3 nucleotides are TGTGCCAGCAGCTGGGGACAGGGGGCAGAGGATACGCAGTATTTT. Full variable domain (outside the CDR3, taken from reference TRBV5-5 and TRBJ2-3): DAGVTQSPTHLIKTRGQQVTLRCSPISGHKSVSWYQQVLGQGPQFIFQYYEKEERGRGNFPDRFSARQFPNYSSELNVNALLLGDSALYLCASSWGQGAEDTQYFGPGTRLTVL.

CDR3 nucleotide sequence: TGTGCCAGCAGCTCGCCAAAGACTAGCGGGGTTGGTACGCAGTATTTT. It translates to CASSSPKTSGVGTQYF. The chain has TRBV14 and TRBJ2-3; TRBD2 matches 11 bases. J was trimmed by 8 bases and V by 5 bases; bases with no gene match: 12. From germline, CDR1 is SGHDN and CDR2 FVKESK. The CDR3 is 16 residues long.

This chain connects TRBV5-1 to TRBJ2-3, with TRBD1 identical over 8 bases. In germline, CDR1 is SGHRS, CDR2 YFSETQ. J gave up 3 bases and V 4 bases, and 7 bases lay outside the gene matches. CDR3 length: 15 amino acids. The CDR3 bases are TGCGCCAGCAGCATGACAGGGGAACGGACAGATACGCAGTATTTT. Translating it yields CASSMTGERTDTQYF.

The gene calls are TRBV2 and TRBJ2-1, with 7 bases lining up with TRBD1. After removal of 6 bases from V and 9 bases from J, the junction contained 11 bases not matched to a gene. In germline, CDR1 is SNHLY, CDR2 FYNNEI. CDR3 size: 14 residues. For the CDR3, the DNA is TGTGCCAGCAGCCCCGGGCAGGGGGTTGGTGAGCAGTTCTTC. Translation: CASSPGQGVGEQFF.

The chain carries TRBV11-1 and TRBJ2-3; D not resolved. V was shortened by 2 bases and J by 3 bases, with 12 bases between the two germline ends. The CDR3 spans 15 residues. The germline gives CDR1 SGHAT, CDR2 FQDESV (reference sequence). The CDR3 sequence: CASSLSAVGTDTQYF. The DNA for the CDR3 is TGTGCCAGCAGCTTATCGGCAGTCGGGACAGATACGCAGTATTTT.

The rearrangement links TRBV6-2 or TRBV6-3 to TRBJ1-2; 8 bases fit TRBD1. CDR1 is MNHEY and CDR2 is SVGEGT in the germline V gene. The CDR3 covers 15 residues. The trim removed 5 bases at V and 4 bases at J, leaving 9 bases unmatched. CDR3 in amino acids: CASSGGQVGAYGYTF. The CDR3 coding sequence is TGTGCCAGCAGTGGGGGACAGGTGGGAGCCTATGGCTACACCTTC.

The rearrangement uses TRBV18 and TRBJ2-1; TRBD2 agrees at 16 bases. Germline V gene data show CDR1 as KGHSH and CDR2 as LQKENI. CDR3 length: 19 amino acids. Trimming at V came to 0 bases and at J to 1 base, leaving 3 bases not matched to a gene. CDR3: CASSPPGTSGGASYNEQFF. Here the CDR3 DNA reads TGTGCCAGCTCACCACCAGGGACTAGCGGGGGGGCATCCTACAATGAGCAGTTCTTC.

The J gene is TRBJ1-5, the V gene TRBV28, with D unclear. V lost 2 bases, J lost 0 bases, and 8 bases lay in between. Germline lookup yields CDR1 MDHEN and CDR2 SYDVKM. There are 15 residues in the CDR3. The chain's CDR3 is CASSLRGYSNQPQHF. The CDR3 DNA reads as TGTGCCAGCAGTTTAAGAGGATATAGCAATCAGCCCCAGCATTTT.

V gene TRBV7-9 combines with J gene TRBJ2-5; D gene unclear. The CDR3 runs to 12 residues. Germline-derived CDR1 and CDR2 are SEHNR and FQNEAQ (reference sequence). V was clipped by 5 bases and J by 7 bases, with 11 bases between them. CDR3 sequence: CASSQNLRTQYF. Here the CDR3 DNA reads TGTGCCAGCAGCCAAAACCTGAGGACCCAGTACTTC. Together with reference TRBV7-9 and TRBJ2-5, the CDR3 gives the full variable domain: DTGVSQNPRHKITKRGQNVTFRCDPISEHNRLYWYRQTLGQGPEFLTYFQNEAQLEKSRLLSDRFSAERPKGSFSTLEIQRTEQGDSAMYLCASSQNLRTQYFGPGTRLLVL.

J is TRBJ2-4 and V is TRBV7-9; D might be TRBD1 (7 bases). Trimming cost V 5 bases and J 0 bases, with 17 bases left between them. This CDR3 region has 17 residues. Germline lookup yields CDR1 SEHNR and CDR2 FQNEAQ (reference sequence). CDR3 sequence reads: CASSRTQGGLAKNIQYF. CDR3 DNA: TGTGCCAGCAGCCGGACCCAGGGGGGACTAGCCAAAAACATTCAGTACTTC.

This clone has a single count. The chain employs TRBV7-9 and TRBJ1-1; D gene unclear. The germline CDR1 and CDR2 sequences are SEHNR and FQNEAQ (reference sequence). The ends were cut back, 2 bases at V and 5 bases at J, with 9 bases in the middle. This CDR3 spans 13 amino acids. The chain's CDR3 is CASSLYERTEAFF. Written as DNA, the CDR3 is TGTGCCAGCAGCTTATATGAACGGACTGAAGCTTTCTTT.

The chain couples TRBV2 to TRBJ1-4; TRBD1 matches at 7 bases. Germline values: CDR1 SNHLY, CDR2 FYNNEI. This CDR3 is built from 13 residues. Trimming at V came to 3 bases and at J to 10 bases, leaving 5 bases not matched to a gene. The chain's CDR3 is CASSDGTVGKLFF. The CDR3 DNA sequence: TGTGCCAGCAGTGACGGGACAGTAGGAAAACTGTTTTTT.

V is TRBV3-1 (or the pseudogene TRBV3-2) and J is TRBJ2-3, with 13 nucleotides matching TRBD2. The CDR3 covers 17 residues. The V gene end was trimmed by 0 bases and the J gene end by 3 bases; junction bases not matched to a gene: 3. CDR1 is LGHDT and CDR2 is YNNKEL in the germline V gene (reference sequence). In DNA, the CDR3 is TGTGCCAGCAGCCAAGACACTAGCGGGGGGGCAACAGATACGCAGTATTTT. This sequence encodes CASSQDTSGGATDTQYF.

This CDR3 is CASSTERTDTQYF. CDR3 DNA: TGCGCCAGCAGCACAGAACGCACAGATACGCAGTATTTT. The J gene is TRBJ2-3, the V gene TRBV5-1; D ambiguous. Germline V CDR1 and CDR2: SGHRS, YFSETQ. V dropped 4 bases and J dropped 1 base, with 7 bases sitting between them. The CDR3 is 13 residues long.

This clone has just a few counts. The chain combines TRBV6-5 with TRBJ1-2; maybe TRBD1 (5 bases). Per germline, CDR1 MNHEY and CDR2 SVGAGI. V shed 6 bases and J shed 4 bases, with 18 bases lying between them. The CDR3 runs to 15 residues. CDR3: CASSHQWGGPYGYTF. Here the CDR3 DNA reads TGTGCCAGCAGCCACCAATGGGGGGGTCCCTATGGCTACACCTTC.

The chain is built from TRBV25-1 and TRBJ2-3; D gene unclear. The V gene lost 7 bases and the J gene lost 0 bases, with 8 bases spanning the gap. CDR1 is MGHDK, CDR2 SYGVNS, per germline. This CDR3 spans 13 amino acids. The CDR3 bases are TGTGCCAGCATATTAGAGAGCACAGATACGCAGTATTTT. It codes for CASILESTDTQYF.

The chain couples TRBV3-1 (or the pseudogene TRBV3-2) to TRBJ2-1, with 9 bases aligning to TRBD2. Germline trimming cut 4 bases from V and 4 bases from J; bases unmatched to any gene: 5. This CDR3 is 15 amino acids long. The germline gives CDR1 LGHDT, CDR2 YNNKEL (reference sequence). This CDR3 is CASSPLGLAYNEQFF. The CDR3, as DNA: TGTGCCAGCAGCCCCTTGGGACTAGCTTACAATGAGCAGTTCTTC.

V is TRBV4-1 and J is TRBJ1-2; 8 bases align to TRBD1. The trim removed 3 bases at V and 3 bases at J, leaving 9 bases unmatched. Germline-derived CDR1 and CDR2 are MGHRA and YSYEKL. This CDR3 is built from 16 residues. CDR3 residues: CASSQGWTGWDYGYTF. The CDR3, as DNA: TGCGCCAGCAGCCAGGGGTGGACAGGGTGGGACTATGGCTACACCTTC.

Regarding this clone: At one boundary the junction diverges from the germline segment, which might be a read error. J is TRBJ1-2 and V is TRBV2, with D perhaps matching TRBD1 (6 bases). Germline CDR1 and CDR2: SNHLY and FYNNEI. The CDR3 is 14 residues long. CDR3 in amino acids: CASSVRVGAPLSAF. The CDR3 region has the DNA TGTGCCAGCAGTGTCCGGGTGGGGGCCCCCCTAAGCGCCTTC. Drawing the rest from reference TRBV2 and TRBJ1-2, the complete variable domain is EPEVTQTPSHQVTQMGQEVILRCVPISNHLYFYWYRQILGQKVEFLVSFYNNEISEKSEIFDDQFSVERPDGSNFTLKIRSTKLEDSAMYFCASSVRVGAPLSAFGSGTRLTVV.